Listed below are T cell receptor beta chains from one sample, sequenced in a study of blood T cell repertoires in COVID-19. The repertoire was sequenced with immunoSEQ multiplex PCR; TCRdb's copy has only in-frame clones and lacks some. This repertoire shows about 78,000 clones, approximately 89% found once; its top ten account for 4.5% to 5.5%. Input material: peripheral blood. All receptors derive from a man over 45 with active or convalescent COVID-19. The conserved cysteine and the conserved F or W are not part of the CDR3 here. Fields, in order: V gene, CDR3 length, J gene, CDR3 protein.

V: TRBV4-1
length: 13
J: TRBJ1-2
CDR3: ASSQQQTGVDGYT

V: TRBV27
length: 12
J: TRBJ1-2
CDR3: ASSLSGGNYGYT

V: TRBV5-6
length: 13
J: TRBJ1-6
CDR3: ASSWRDAYNSPLH

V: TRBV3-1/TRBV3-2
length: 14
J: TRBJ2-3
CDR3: ASSQGTRGSTDTQY

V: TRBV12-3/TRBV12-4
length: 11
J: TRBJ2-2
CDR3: ASSLSNIGELF

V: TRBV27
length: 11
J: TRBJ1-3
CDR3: ASSLSAGNTIY

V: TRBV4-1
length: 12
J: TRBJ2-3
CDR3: ASSPRQVPDTQY

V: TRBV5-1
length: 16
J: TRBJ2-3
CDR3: ASSSALTSGTSTDTQY

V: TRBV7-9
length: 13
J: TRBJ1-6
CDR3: ASSLENSNNSPLH

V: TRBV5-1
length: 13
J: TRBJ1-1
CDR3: ASSLTGTVNTEAF

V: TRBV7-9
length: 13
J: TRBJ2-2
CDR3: ASSWGQPNTGELF

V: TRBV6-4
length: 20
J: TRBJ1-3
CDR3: ASSDSTERDRGEWDSGNTIY

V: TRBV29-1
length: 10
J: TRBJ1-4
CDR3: SVRQGNEKLF

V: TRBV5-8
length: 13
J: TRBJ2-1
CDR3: ASSWGVGEGNEQF

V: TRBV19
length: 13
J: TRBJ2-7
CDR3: ASSIEGGGASEQY

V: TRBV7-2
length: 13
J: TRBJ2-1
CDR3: ASIQRGGRYNEQF

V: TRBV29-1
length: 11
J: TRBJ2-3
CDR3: SVERDYTDTQY

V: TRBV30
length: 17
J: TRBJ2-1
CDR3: AWRALSGQAPSSYNEQF

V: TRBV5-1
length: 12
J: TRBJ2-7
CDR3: ASSARDSSYEQY

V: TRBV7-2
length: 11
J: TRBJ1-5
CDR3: ASSLDPNPPQH

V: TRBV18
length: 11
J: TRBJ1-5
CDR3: ASSAGGNQPQH

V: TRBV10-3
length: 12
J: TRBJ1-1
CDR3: AISEKVRDTEAF

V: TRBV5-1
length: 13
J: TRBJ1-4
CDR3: ASSVTGLANEKLF